This TCR beta chain came from a study of T cells in Graves' hyperthyroidism and ophthalmopathy. TCR beta CDR3 regions were amplified from RNA transcripts. First-round RT-PCR targeting the TCR CDR3 was performed with the HTBI primer set. TCRdb itself ran the multiplex PCR reads through MiXCR, one entry per CDR3 protein. Among about 540,000 distinct CDR3 sequences listed, about half were seen once. Sequenced sample: peripheral blood or thyroid tissue (not recorded which). The receptor was derived from a woman between 18 and 30 years old with Graves' hyperthyroidism.

The CDR3 protein is CASSSQGEETQYF. The CDR3 region has the DNA TGCGCCAGCAGCTCCCAAGGGGAAGAGACCCAGTACTTC. This chain links TRBV5-1 with TRBJ2-5; weak D call: TRBD1 (5 bases). In germline, CDR1 is SGHRS, CDR2 YFSETQ. The ends were cut back, 3 bases at V and 3 bases at J, with 9 bases in the middle. This CDR3 comprises 13 residues. Supplemented by reference TRBV5-1 and TRBJ2-5, the full variable domain reads KAGVTQTPRYLIKTRGQQVTLSCSPISGHRSVSWYQQTPGQGLQFLFEYFSETQRNKGNFPGRFSGRQFSNSRSEMNVSTLELGDSALYLCASSSQGEETQYFGPGTRLLVL.